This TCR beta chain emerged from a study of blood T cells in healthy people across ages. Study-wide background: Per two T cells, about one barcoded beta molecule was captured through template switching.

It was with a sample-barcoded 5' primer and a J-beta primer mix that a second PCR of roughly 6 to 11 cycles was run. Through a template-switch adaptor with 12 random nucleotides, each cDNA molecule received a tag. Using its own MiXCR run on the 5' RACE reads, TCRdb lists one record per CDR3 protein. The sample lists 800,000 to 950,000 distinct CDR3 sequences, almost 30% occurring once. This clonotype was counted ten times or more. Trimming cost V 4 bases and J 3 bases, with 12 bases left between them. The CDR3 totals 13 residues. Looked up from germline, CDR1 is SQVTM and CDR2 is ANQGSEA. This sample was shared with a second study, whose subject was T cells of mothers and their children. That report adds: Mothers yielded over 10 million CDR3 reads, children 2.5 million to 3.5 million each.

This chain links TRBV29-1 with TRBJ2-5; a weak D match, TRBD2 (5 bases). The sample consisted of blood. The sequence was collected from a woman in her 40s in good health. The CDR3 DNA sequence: TGCAGCGTTGGCTTAAGGGAGAAAGAGACCCAGTACTTC. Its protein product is CSVGLREKETQYF.